This TCR beta chain is drawn from a study of cytomegalovirus exposure and HLA in healthy donors. Study-level information: Earlier, roughly 180 million T cells were analyzed, and some 120 million unique TCR beta sequences were found among them.

CDR1 and CDR2 from the germline V gene are SGHTA and FQGTGA. The CDR3 length is 16 residues. Trimming left V 1 base short and J 1 base short, with 10 bases between. To note about this clone: No antigen is known for it.

Use of 60 Vbeta and 13 Jbeta primers characterized the PCR. In the original processing: Per a later analysis, the number of unique TCR beta chains was some 80 million, of which 9 million to 14 million were shared. The protocol was immunoSEQ multiplex PCR, while the TCRdb copy is restricted to in-frame clones and leaves out a portion. V and J calls and clone size come straight from that table; D and trimming were deduced from the DNA. The repertoire holds roughly 120,000 clones, with around three quarters as singletons. Study-wide findings and caveats: Earlier results showed most TCR beta V segments being productive about 90% or about 30% of the time.

The chain uses TRBV7-3 and TRBJ2-2; D might be TRBD2 (6 bases). Sequencing was done on a sample of PBMCs. The source is a man in his late teens or twenties in good health and CMV-seronegative. Here the CDR3 DNA reads TGTGCCAGCAGCTTAAGGAGGGCCCAGAACACCGGGGAGCTGTTTTTT. It translates to CASSLRRAQNTGELFF.